This TCR beta chain appears in the sequencing data of a study of cytomegalovirus exposure and HLA in healthy donors. About this clone: Antigen: not known. An end of the junction does not agree with germline; a read error may underlie this.

Findings of the study overall: For most TCR sequences rarity was the rule, although some public TCRs occurred in many donors. DRB1 had the most TCR associations and HLA-C the fewest, a later analysis found, with rates varying by HLA locus.

A multiplex PCR was run with 60 Vbeta primers and 13 Jbeta primers. This table comes from immunoSEQ multiplex PCR, and its TCRdb copy is limited to in-frame clones, with some not included. The table includes about 200,000 clones, approximately 79% detected once. The CDR3 extends over 16 amino acids. Germline CDR1 reads SEHNR; CDR2 reads FQNEAQ (reference sequence). The rearrangement uses TRBV7-9 and TRBJ2-5; tentatively, D is TRBD1 or TRBD2 (5 bases each). The sequenced sample consisted of PBMCs. The receptor was derived from a man between 50 and 59 years old in good health and CMV-seronegative. The CDR3 sequence is CASSVASGNFQETQYF. CDR3 nucleotide sequence: TGTGCCAGCAGCGTAGCGTCAGGGAACTTCCAAGAGACCCAGTACTTC.